The rows below give T cell receptor beta chains drawn from one sample of a study of cytomegalovirus exposure and HLA in healthy donors. Assay used: immunoSEQ multiplex PCR; TCRdb lists only in-frame clones, some missing. The data show around 200,000 clones, with 75% to 90% seen just once and 0.65% to 0.75% held by the top ten. Input material: PBMCs. Receptor source: a boy aged 5 to 17 in good health and CMV-seronegative. Each CDR3 is given with its conserved first and last residue. Fields, in order: V gene, J gene, D gene, clone size, CDR3 protein, CDR3 DNA. D genes are given only for firm matches. Clone size is stated in some rows and not others, as once, few, many or a class when expanded.

TRBV4-3	TRBJ2-7	TRBD2	.	CASSQLAGRYEQYF	TGCGCCAGCAGCCAACTAGCGGGGAGATACGAGCAGTACTTC
TRBV28	TRBJ1-1	.	.	CASPERRGEFLNTEAFF	TGTGCCAGCCCAGAAAGGAGGGGCGAGTTCTTGAACACTGAAGCTTTCTTT
TRBV4-2	TRBJ1-5	TRBD1	.	CASGFVGQGYANQPQHF	TGTGCCAGCGGGTTTGTTGGACAGGGATACGCCAATCAGCCCCAGCATTTT
TRBV5-1	TRBJ1-4	.	.	CASSALGGPVGEKLFF	TGCGCCAGCAGCGCCCTGGGAGGGCCCGTCGGCGAAAAACTGTTTTTT
TRBV30	TRBJ1-2	TRBD1	.	CAWSVMTGGYGYTF	TGTGCCTGGAGTGTTATGACAGGGGGCTATGGCTACACCTTC
TRBV12-2	TRBJ2-2	.	.	CATAKAGSFNTGELFF	TGTGCCACCGCGAAGGCGGGGTCTTTCAACACCGGGGAGCTGTTTTTT
TRBV30	TRBJ1-2	TRBD1	.	CAWSVSDRWPYGYTF	TGTGCCTGGAGTGTCTCGGACAGGTGGCCCTATGGCTACACCTTC
TRBV7-9	TRBJ2-7	TRBD2	few	CASTLAGETGEQYF	TGTGCCAGCACCCTAGCGGGAGAAACGGGCGAGCAGTACTTC
TRBV5-1	TRBJ2-4	.	.	CASSLVTGYEENIQYF	TGCGCCAGCAGCTTGGTTACAGGGTATGAAGAAAACATTCAGTACTTC
TRBV9	TRBJ2-1	TRBD1	once	CASGSGDRYYNEQFF	TGTGCCAGTGGCTCCGGGGACAGGTACTACAATGAGCAGTTCTTC
TRBV2	TRBJ1-5	TRBD1	.	CASTGTGPNDQPQHF	TGTGCCAGCACCGGGACAGGGCCCAACGATCAGCCCCAGCATTTT
TRBV4-2	TRBJ1-6	TRBD1	.	CASSQADRGSNSPLHF	TGTGCCAGCAGCCAAGCTGACAGGGGGAGTAATTCACCCCTCCACTTT
TRBV9	TRBJ2-5	.	.	CASNPDEVQETQYF	TGTGCCAGCAACCCAGATGAGGTCCAAGAGACCCAGTACTTC
TRBV28	TRBJ2-7	TRBD1	few	CASSAPGQGANEQYF	TGTGCCAGCAGTGCCCCCGGACAGGGGGCGAACGAGCAGTACTTC
TRBV28	TRBJ2-1	TRBD1	once	CASSSRLGQGYDEQFF	TGTGCCAGCAGTTCAAGATTGGGACAGGGGTACGATGAGCAGTTCTTC
TRBV19	TRBJ1-2	.	.	CASRNMGEDGYTF	TGTGCCAGTAGAAATATGGGGGAGGATGGCTACACCTTC
TRBV7-6	TRBJ1-1	TRBD1	.	CASSHRQGLNTEAFF	TGTGCCAGCAGCCATCGACAGGGGCTGAACACTGAAGCTTTCTTT
TRBV7-6	TRBJ1-5	.	once	CASSNEGINQPQHF	TGTGCCAGCAGCAACGAGGGTATCAATCAGCCCCAGCATTTT
TRBV4-1	TRBJ1-1	.	.	CASSQEAVGANTEAFF	TGCGCCAGCAGCCAAGAGGCTGTGGGGGCGAACACTGAAGCTTTCTTT
TRBV6-1	TRBJ1-6	TRBD1	once	CASNRDRGGSPLHF	TGTGCCAGCAACCGGGACAGAGGGGGTTCACCCCTCCACTTT
TRBV23-1	TRBJ2-3	TRBD1	.	CASSQSVGGQGTDTQYF	TGCGCCAGCAGTCAATCCGTAGGGGGACAGGGGACAGATACGCAGTATTTT
TRBV2	TRBJ2-2	.	.	CASSEIDFTGELFF	TGTGCCAGCAGTGAAATAGACTTCACCGGGGAGCTGTTTTTT
TRBV7-9	TRBJ1-2	.	.	CSSSLGTWGYTF	TGTTCCAGCAGCTTAGGGACTTGGGGCTACACCTTC
TRBV6-4	TRBJ2-3	TRBD2	once	CASSATSGGSTDTQYF	TGTGCCAGCAGTGCCACTAGCGGGGGGAGCACAGATACGCAGTATTTT
TRBV12-5	TRBJ2-7	TRBD1	.	CASGLVLDRVLYEQYF	TGTGCTAGTGGTTTGGTACTGGACAGGGTGTTGTACGAGCAGTACTTC
TRBV5-6	TRBJ1-5	TRBD1	.	CASSPRGGNQPQHF	TGTGCCAGCAGCCCCAGGGGGGGCAATCAGCCCCAGCATTTT
TRBV7-9	TRBJ2-6	TRBD1	.	CASSLTQGAVWVLTF	TGTGCCAGCAGCTTGACACAGGGGGCAGTCTGGGTCCTGACTTTC
TRBV19	TRBJ1-1	.	.	CASTPGGGSLTEAFF	TGTGCCAGTACTCCCGGGGGAGGGTCGCTCACTGAAGCTTTCTTT
TRBV5-6	TRBJ1-1	TRBD1	.	CASSWDRGTEAFF	TGTGCCAGCAGCTGGGACAGGGGGACTGAAGCTTTCTTT
TRBV6-6	TRBJ1-2	TRBD1	few	CASSTRTGFGYTF	TGTGCCAGCAGTACCCGGACAGGGTTCGGCTACACCTTC
TRBV5-1	TRBJ2-5	TRBD1	.	CASSPEQGASLGETQYF	TGCGCCAGCAGCCCAGAGCAGGGGGCGAGTTTGGGAGAGACCCAGTACTTC
TRBV5-5	TRBJ1-2	.	.	CASSLVGGADYGYTF	TGTGCCAGCAGCCTGGTTGGGGGGGCGGACTATGGCTACACCTTC
TRBV5-1	TRBJ2-7	TRBD1	.	CASSLAPGQGSYEQYF	TGCGCCAGCAGCTTGGCTCCGGGACAGGGGTCCTACGAGCAGTACTTC
TRBV4-2	TRBJ1-2	.	.	CASSQDGARVLGGYTF	TGTGCCAGCAGCCAAGATGGGGCACGGGTGCTAGGGGGCTACACCTTC
TRBV27	TRBJ1-6	.	.	CASSGPSSYNSPLHF	TGTGCCAGCAGTGGGCCCAGCTCCTATAATTCACCCCTCCACTTT
TRBV27	TRBJ1-6	TRBD1	once	CASSWQGVGSPLHF	TGTGCCAGCAGTTGGCAGGGGGTCGGTTCACCCCTCCACTTT
TRBV6-5	TRBJ1-4	.	.	CASSHNPTNEKLFF	TGTGCCAGCAGTCACAACCCAACTAATGAAAAACTGTTTTTT
TRBV5-4	TRBJ1-4	TRBD1	.	CASSFSRGTDEKLFF	TGTGCCAGCAGCTTCAGCCGGGGGACAGATGAAAAACTGTTTTTT
TRBV6-5	TRBJ2-2	.	few	CASSYPTAGGELFF	TGTGCCAGCAGTTACCCGACTGCGGGGGGGGAGCTGTTTTTT
TRBV19	TRBJ2-6	TRBD1	.	CASRQGPQTSGANVLTF	TGTGCCAGTAGACAGGGGCCCCAAACCTCTGGGGCCAACGTCCTGACTTTC